This T cell receptor beta chain is from a study of blood T cell repertoires in COVID-19. The wider study: Some COVID-19 samples were acute and others convalescent; all came from the United States, Italy and Spain.

Profiled with immunoSEQ multiplex PCR; TCRdb holds only in-frame clones, not every one. Among around 250,000 clones listed, around 87% were seen once. Everyone who took part was 18 to 89 years old, and they came from about 25 US areas. The CDR3 consists of 14 residues. CDR1 is LNHDA, CDR2 SQIVND, per germline (reference sequence). V was clipped by 3 bases and J by 0 bases, with 8 bases between them. The receptor was isolated from a woman aged 50 to 60 who had recovered from COVID-19. What was sequenced was PBMCs or T cells enriched from blood (not recorded which). The chain carries TRBV19 and TRBJ1-2; D is unclear. The CDR3 sequence: CASSILTTNYGYTF. DNA of the CDR3: TGTGCCAGTAGTATTTTGACAACTAACTATGGCTACACCTTC.